This TCR beta chain was recorded in a study of blood T cells in healthy people across ages (dated by TCRdb to 2014 to 2015). Describing the broader study: Template switching captured roughly one uniquely barcoded TCR beta cDNA molecule per two T cells in model experiments. The study analyzed two additional independent replicas of 1 million unique cDNA reads from the same blood draw for two donors, one aged 18 to 29 and one aged 80 or older. Using deep sequencing normalized with unique cDNA molecular identifiers, the study measured how TCR beta repertoire diversity changes with age. Donors were grouped into four age groups: young (average roughly 17 years), middle-aged (roughly 37), aged (about 59) and long-lived (approximately 75). To avoid experimental bias, donors of different ages were distributed randomly across sequencing lanes.

The library was obtained by 5' RACE. TCRdb records Illumina HiSeq 2500 as the sequencer. A second PCR of about 6 to 12 cycles was run with a J-beta primer mix and a sample-barcoded 5' primer. A unique molecular identifier was introduced onto each TCR beta cDNA molecule by a template-switch 5' adaptor carrying 12 random nucleotides. Each sample yielded at least 2.5 million CDR3-containing paired-end reads. All of the RNA was converted into first-strand cDNA using the Mint cDNA synthesis kit, with a TRBC-specific oligonucleotide serving as the primer. All cDNA was treated with uracil-DNA glycosylase and then went through a first 18-cycle PCR with the universal primers M1SS and BC2_uni_R. Under the source paper's analysis protocol: Normalization of each sample was performed by random selection of 1 million high-quality reads, each carrying a distinct molecular identifier. Reads with shared molecular identifiers were discarded instead of being binned into consensus sequences. MiTCR, with a Q25 quality threshold and the strictest error-elimination algorithm, was used for CDR3 identification, clonotype clustering and error correction. A nonparametric unseen species model using Euler transformation provided a lower-bound estimate of total TCR beta diversity. The public sequencing data were trimmed at Q25 with fastp and processed into clonotypes with MiXCR by TCRdb, which kept only in-frame beta chains. Entries that share a CDR3 protein sequence are merged under the most common genes and DNA. The V and J calls here are based on TCRdb, not the publication. This sample has under 950,000 distinct CDR3 sequences in its table, and over 20% of those were observed once. The top ten clones comprise about 20% of the sample.

Systemically healthy Caucasian individuals from Russia, some 40 in total and aged roughly 6 to 100 years, were included as donors. Each donor gave approximately 9.3 milliliters of peripheral blood, collected into EDTA-treated Vacutainer tubes. Ficoll-Paque density-gradient centrifugation was used to isolate PBMCs, with at least 6 million obtained per sample. Trizol reagent was used to extract total RNA from PBMCs, with at least 5 micrograms per sample. Naive CD45RAhigh/CD27high T cell percentages were measured by flow cytometry on a PBMC aliquot from every donor. To note about this clonotype: Its antigen has not been determined. A clone one base away is much larger, so this may be a read error.

V is reduced by 6 bases and J by 0 bases, leaving a spacing of 5 bases between them. The germline V gene provides CDR1 SQVTM and CDR2 ANQGSEA. The CDR3 spans 11 residues, from the cysteine through the phenylalanine. The sequence is cut down to CDR3 DNA, 33 bases in frame from base 1. Paper-wide results and their limitations: The long-lived group showed more naive CD4+ T cells, fewer expanded clones and increased TCR diversity than the aged group, suggesting age selection. Observed TCR beta diversity per million T cells fell roughly linearly with age, and a significant reduction was already apparent by age around 39. Bulk unsorted PBMC profiling prevented conclusive comparison of naive and antigen-experienced compartments. Estimates of total diversity from one million sequenced T cells were regarded as lower bounds and underestimates. Because donor CMV infection status was unknown, age-related changes in expanded clonotypes were potentially confounded. A strong correlation was found between observed TCR beta diversity and the percentage of naive T cells measured by flow cytometry.

The chain links TRBV29-1 with TRBJ1-2; no D gene call is confident. This sequence was found in a man in his sixties or seventies in good health. The sample was blood. DNA sequence: TGCAGCGTGACGACTAACTATGGCTACACCTTC. This encodes CSVTTNYGYTF.